Following are 2 T cell receptor beta chains from one sample sequenced in a study of blood T cell repertoires in COVID-19. Repertoires were generated with immunoSEQ multiplex PCR, while TCRdb's copy carries only in-frame clones and drops some. The sample has roughly 320,000 clones, roughly 86% seen once. Specimen: peripheral blood. The receptor set was obtained from a man aged 65 to 79 with acute or convalescent COVID-19.

The rearrangement links TRBV11-2 to TRBJ2-1; 12 bases are shared with TRBD2. The ends lost 5 bases at V and 0 bases at J; junction bases unmatched: 5. The CDR3 covers 17 residues. Germline V gene data show CDR1 as SGHAT and CDR2 as FQNNGV. The CDR3 sequence: CASSPRLAGDSYNEQFF. CDR3 nucleotide sequence: TGTGCCAGCAGCCCGCGACTAGCGGGGGACTCCTACAATGAGCAGTTCTTC.

The chain links TRBV19 to TRBJ2-7, with D perhaps matching TRBD1 (7 bases). The CDR3 extends over 15 amino acids. V was trimmed by 2 bases and J by 4 bases, leaving 15 bases between them. Germline V CDR1 and CDR2: LNHDA, SQIVND (reference sequence). Here the CDR3 DNA reads TGTGCCAGTAGTATATCCGGGGGACAGTCTTACGAGCAGTACTTC. Protein sequence: CASSISGGQSYEQYF.